This T cell receptor (beta chain) was sequenced during a study of tumor-infiltrating lymphocytes in primary liver carcinoma. Co-extracted RNA and DNA came from roughly 20-30 mg of unsorted bulk tissue. Priming with a constant-region primer yielded TCR beta cDNA from roughly 0.45 ug total RNA. Slightly modified ARM-PCR, run as three nested multiplex PCR rounds, produced the TCR beta libraries. PCR rounds one and two used TRBV1-TRBV30 forward primers with a C-beta reverse primer for around 9 cycles each. In TCRdb, the multiplex PCR reads were re-called with MiXCR into one record per CDR3 protein. The table lists some 190,000 distinct CDR3 sequences, about 85% of them singletons. This CDR3 is 13 amino acids long. V was cut by 2 bases and J by 7 bases, with 9 bases left in between. Germline V lookup: CDR1 MNHEY, CDR2 SMNVEV (reference sequence).

The receptor comes from a man aged 40-49 years with primary liver carcinoma and hepatitis B virus infection. The chain is built from TRBV27 and TRBJ1-5; no clear D. Sequencing was performed on tumor tissue from primary liver carcinoma. CDR3: CASSLQGRQPQHF. The CDR3, as DNA: TGTGCCAGCAGTTTACAAGGGCGCCAGCCCCAGCATTTT.